These T cell receptor beta chains were read from a single sample in a study of beta chain features in type 1 diabetes. Clones were read by immunoSEQ multiplex PCR, and TCRdb kept only the in-frame ones, dropping some. The sample records 600,000 to 700,000 clones, under 15% being singletons. Sample: naive CD4+ T cells from blood. The origin of the receptors is a man aged 25 to 40 with type 1 diabetes. Both conserved end residues are part of each CDR3. Each record gives: J gene, clone size, D gene, V gene, CDR3 protein, CDR3 DNA. D genes are given only for firm matches. For some rows the clone size is stated as once, few or many, or as a class when expanded; others skip it.

>TRBJ1-2|NA|TRBD1|TRBV5-6
CASSFPTGRYGYTF
TGTGCCAGCAGCTTTCCGACAGGGAGATATGGCTACACCTTC
>TRBJ2-5|few|NA|TRBV9
CASSPRGVGQETQYF
TGTGCCAGCAGCCCTCGAGGGGTCGGGCAAGAGACCCAGTACTTC
>TRBJ2-3|NA|TRBD2|TRBV5-4
CASSLLAGAHTDTQYF
TGTGCCAGCAGTCTGCTAGCGGGGGCCCACACAGATACGCAGTATTTT
>TRBJ2-1|NA|NA|TRBV6-4
CASSDELFNEQFF
TGTGCCAGCAGTGACGAGTTGTTCAATGAGCAGTTCTTC
>TRBJ2-1|few|TRBD1|TRBV5-4
CASSTGPGTGSNEQFF
TGTGCCAGCAGCACGGGTCCCGGGACAGGGTCCAATGAGCAGTTCTTC
>TRBJ2-1|few|NA|TRBV5-6
CASSGGPSSYNEQFF
TGTGCCAGCAGCGGGGGACCGAGCTCCTACAATGAGCAGTTCTTC
>TRBJ2-7|NA|TRBD1|TRBV7-8
CASSADRGREQYF
TGTGCCAGCAGCGCGGACAGGGGCCGCGAGCAGTACTTC
>TRBJ2-4|few|TRBD2|TRBV28
CASSNTRGDIQYF
TGTGCCAGCAGTAACACTCGGGGGGACATTCAGTACTTC
>TRBJ2-5|few|TRBD2|TRBV10-2
CASSASSGGEETQYF
TGCGCCAGCAGTGCATCTAGCGGGGGGGAAGAGACCCAGTACTTC
>TRBJ1-6|NA|NA|TRBV4-3
CASSLTTPYNSPLHF
TGCGCCAGCAGCCTTACGACTCCTTATAATTCACCCCTCCACTTT
>TRBJ2-1|NA|TRBD1|TRBV7-9
CASTERALRDRDNNEQFF
TGTGCCAGCACGGAGCGGGCGCTCCGGGACAGGGATAACAATGAGCAGTTCTTC
>TRBJ2-7|few|NA|TRBV4-3
CASSQEGNGAYEQYF
TGCGCCAGCAGCCAAGAAGGTAACGGGGCGTACGAGCAGTACTTC